This paragraph covers one T cell receptor beta chain sequence. Methods used by the authors: Nucleated cell counts were estimated from reference gene primer amplification. TCRdb's table, derived via immunoSEQ multiplex PCR, lists solely in-frame clones and lacks some. The DNA gave D and trimming, while V, J and clone size come from that table. This sample yields 150,000 to 200,000 clones, of which about four fifths are seen a single time; roughly 9.6% belongs to the top ten. The data originate from a study of blood T cell repertoires in COVID-19. On the study more broadly: Researchers got acute and convalescent COVID-19 samples from the United States, Italy and Spain. T cells, B-cell-depleted T cells, or PBMCs provided the cDNA or gDNA that served as material.

Germline V gives CDR1 LGHDT, CDR2 YNNKEL (reference sequence). The CDR3 extends over 16 amino acids. V was cut by 6 bases and J by 0 bases, with 14 bases left in between. The sample consisted of peripheral blood. The receptor comes from a man aged 55 to 70 with active or convalescent COVID-19. J is TRBJ2-2 and V is TRBV3-1 (or the pseudogene TRBV3-2); no clear D. In nucleotides, the CDR3 is TGTGCCAGCAGAAGCTCAGACTTTTCGAACACCGGGGAGCTGTTTTTT. This codes for CASRSSDFSNTGELFF.